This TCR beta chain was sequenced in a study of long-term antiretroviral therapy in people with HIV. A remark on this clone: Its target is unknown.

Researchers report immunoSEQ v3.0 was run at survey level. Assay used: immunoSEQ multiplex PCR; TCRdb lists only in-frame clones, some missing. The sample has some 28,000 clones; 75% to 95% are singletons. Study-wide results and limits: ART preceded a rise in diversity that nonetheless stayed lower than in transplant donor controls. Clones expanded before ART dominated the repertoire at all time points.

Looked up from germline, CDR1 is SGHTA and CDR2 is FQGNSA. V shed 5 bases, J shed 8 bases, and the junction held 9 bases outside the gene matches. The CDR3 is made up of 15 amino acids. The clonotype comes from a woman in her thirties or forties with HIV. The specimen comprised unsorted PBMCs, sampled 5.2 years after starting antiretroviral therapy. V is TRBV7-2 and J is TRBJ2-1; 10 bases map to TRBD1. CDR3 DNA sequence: TGTGCCAGCAGCCTGACAGGGGGCCGTTTCGATGAGCAGTTCTTC. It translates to CASSLTGGRFDEQFF.